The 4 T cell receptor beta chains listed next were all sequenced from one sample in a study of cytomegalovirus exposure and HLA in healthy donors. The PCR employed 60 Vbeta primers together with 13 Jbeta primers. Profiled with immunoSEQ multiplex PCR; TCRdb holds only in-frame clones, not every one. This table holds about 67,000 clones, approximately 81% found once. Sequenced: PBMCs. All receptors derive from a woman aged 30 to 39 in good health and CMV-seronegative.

The CDR3 loop reads CASTPRFRTGGYGYTF. Written as DNA, the CDR3 is TGTGCCAGCACACCTAGGTTTAGGACAGGGGGCTATGGCTACACCTTC. The rearrangement links TRBV28 to TRBJ1-2; 10 bases map to TRBD1. J lost 4 bases, V lost 7 bases, and 12 bases had no gene match. The CDR3 is 16 residues long. Germline CDR1 and CDR2: MDHEN and SYDVKM.

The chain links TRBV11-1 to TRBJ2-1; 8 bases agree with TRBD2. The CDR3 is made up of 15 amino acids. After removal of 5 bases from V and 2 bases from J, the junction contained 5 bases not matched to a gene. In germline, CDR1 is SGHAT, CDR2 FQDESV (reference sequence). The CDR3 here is CASSEGLVPYNEQFF. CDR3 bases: TGTGCCAGCAGCGAGGGACTAGTCCCCTACAATGAGCAGTTCTTC.

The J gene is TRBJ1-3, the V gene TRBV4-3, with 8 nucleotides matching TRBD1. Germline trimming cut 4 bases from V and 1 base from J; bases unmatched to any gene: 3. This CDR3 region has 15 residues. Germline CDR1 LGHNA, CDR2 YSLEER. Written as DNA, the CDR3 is TGCGCCAGCAGCCCAGGGACAGGTTCTGGAAACACCATATATTTT. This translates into CASSPGTGSGNTIYF.

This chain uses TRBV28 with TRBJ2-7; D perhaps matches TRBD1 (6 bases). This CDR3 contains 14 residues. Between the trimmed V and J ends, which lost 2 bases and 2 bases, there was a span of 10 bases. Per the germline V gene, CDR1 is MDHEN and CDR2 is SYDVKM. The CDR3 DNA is TGTGCCAGCAGTTTAGACCAGGGGACCTACGAGCAGTACTTC. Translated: CASSLDQGTYEQYF.